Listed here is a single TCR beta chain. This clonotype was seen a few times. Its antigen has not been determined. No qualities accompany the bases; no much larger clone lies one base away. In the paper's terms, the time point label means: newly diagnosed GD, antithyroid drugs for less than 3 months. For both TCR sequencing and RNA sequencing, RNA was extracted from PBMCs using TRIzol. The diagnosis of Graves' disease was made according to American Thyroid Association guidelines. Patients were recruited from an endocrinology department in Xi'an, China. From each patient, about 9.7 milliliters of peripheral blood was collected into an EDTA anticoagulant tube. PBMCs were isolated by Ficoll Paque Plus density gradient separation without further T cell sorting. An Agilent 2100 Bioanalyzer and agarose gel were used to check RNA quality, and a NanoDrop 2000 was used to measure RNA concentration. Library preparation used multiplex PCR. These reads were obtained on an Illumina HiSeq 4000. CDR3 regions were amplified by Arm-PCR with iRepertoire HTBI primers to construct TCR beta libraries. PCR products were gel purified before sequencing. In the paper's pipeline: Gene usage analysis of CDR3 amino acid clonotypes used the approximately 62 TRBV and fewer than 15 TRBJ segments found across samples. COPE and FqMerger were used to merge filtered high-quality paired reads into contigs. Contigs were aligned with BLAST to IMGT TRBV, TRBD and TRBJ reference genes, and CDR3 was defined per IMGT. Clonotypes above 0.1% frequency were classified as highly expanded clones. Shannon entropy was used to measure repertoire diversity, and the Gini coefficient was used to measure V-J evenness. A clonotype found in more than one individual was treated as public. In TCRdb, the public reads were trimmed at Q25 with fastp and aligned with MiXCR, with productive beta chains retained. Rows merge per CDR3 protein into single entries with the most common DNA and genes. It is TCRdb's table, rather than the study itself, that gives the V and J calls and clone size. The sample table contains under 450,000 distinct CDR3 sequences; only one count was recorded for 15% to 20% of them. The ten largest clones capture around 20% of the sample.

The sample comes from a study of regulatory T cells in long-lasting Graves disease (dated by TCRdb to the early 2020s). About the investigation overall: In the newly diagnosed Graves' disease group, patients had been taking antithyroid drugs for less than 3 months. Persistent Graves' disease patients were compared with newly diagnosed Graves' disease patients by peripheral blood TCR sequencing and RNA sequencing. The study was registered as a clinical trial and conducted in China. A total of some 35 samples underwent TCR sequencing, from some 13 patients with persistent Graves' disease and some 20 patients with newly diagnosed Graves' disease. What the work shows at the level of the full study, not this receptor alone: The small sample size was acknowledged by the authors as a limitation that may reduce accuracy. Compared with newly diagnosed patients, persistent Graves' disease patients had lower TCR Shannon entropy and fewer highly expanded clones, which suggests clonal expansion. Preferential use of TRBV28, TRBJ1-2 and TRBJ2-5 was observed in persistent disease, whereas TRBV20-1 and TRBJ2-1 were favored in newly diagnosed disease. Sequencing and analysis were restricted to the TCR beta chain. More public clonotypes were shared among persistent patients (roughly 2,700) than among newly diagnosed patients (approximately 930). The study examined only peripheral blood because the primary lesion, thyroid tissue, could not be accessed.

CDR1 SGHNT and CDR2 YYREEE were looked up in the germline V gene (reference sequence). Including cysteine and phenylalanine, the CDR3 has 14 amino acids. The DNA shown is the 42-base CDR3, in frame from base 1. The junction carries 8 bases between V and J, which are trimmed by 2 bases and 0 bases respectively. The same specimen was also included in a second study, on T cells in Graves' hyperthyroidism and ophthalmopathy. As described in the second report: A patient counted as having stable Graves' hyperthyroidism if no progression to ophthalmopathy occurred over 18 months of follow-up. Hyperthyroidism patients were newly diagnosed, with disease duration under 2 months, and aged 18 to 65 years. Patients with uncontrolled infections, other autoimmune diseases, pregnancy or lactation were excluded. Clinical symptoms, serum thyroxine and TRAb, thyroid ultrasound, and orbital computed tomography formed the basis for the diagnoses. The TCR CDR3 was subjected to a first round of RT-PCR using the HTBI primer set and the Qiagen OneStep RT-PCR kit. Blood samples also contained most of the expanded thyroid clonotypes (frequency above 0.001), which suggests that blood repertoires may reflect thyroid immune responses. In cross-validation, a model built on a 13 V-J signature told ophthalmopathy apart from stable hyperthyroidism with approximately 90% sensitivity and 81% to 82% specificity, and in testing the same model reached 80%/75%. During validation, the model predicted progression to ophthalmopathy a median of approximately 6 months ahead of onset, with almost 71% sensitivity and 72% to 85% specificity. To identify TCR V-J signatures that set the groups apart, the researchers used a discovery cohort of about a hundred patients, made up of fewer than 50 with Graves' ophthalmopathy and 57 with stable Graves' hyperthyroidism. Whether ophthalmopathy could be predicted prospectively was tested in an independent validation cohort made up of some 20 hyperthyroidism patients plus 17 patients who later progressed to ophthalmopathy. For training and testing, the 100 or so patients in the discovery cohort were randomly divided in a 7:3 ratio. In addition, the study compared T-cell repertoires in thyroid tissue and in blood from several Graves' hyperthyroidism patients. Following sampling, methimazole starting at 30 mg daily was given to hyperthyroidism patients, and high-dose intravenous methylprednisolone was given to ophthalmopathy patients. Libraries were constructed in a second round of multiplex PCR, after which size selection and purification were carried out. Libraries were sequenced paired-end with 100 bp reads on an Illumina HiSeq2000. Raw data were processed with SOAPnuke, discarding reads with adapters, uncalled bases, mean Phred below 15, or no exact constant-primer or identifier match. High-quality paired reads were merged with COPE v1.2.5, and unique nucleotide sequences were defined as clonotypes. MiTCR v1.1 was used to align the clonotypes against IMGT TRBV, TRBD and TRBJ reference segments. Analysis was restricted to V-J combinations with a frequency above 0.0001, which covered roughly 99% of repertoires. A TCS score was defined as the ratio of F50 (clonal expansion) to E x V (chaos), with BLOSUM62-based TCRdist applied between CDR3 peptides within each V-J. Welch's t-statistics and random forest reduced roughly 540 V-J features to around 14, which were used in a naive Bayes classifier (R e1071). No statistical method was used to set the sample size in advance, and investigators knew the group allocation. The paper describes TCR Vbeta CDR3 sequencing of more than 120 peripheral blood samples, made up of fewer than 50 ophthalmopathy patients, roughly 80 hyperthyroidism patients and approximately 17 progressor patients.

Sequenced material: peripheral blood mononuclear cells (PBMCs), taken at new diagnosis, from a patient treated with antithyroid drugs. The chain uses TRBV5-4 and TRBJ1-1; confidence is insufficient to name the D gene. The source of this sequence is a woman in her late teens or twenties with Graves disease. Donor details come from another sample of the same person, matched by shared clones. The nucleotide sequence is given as TGTGCCAGCAGCTTCATGGCGGTGAACACTGAAGCTTTCTTT. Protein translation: CASSFMAVNTEAFF.